Only a few counts were recorded for the clone carrying this T cell receptor beta chain. Its specificity is unknown. This entry is derived from a study of T cells in Graves' hyperthyroidism and ophthalmopathy. Study-wide findings and caveats: Among thyroid clonotypes expanded above 0.001, most also appeared in blood.

In making diagnoses, clinical symptoms, serum thyroxine and TRAb, thyroid ultrasound and orbital computed tomography were all used. The PBMCs studied were ones that came from 10 ml fresh peripheral blood. Amplification targeted TCR beta CDR3 regions from RNA transcripts. The TCR CDR3 was amplified in a first-round RT-PCR using the HTBI primer set. TCRdb ran MiXCR on the multiplex PCR reads and lists one entry per CDR3 protein. The profile covers roughly 380,000 distinct CDR3 sequences, with approximately 15% appearing a single time and 11% taken by the ten largest. This TCR was sampled from an older woman with Graves' hyperthyroidism. Sequenced material: blood.

For the CDR3, the DNA is TGTGCCACCCTGGGAGGGGGGCTGGGAGATACGCAGTATTTT. Its translation is CATLGGGLGDTQYF. J is TRBJ2-3 and V is TRBV19; a weak D match, TRBD2 (7 bases). Germline V gene data show CDR1 as LNHDA and CDR2 as SQIVND (reference sequence). V lost 10 bases and J 5 bases, leaving 19 bases between the germline ends. The CDR3 runs to 14 residues.